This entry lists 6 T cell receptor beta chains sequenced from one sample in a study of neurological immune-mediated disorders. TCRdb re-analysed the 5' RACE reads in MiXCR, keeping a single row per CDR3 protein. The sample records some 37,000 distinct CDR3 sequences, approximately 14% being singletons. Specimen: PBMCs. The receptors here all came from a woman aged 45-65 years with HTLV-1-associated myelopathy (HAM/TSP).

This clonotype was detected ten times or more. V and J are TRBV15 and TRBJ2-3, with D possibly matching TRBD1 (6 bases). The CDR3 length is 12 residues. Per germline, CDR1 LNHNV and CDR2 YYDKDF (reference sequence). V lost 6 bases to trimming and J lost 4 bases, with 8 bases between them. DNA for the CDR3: TGTGCCACCAGGGCAGGGGCAGATACGCAGTATTTT. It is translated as CATRAGADTQYF.

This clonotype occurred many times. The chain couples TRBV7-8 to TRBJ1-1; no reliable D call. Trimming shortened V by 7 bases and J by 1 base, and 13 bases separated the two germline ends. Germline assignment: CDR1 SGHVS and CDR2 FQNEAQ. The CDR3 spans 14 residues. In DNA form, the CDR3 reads TGTGCCAGCAACCCTACCGGAGGGAACACTGAAGCTTTCTTT. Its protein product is CASNPTGGNTEAFF.

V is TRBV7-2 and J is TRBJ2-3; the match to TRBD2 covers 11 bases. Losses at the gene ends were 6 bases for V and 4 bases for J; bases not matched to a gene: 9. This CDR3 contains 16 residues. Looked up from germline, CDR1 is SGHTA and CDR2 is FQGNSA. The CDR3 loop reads CASRHPLAGVADTQYF. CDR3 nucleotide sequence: TGTGCCAGCAGACATCCACTAGCGGGGGTAGCAGATACGCAGTATTTT.

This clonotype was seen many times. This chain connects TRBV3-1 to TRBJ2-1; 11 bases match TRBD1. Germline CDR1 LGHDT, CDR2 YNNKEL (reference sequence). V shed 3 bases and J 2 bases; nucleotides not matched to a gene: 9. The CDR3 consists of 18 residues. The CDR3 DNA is TGTGCCAGCAGCCAGGGGAAAGGACAGGGGGCCACCTACAATGAGCAGTTCTTC. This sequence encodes CASSQGKGQGATYNEQFF.

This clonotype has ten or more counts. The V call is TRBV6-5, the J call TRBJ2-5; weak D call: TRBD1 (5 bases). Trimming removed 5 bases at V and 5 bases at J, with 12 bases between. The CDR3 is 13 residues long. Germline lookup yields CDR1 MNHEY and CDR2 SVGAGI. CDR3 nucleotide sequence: TGTGCCAGCAGTATCCAGGGCGAGGAGACCCAGTACTTC. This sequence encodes CASSIQGEETQYF.

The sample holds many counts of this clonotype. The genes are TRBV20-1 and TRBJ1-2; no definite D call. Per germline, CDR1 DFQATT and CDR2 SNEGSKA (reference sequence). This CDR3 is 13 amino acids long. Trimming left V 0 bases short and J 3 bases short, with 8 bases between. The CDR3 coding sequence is TGCAGTGCTAGAGATTGGGCAGACTATGGCTACACCTTC. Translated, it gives CSARDWADYGYTF.